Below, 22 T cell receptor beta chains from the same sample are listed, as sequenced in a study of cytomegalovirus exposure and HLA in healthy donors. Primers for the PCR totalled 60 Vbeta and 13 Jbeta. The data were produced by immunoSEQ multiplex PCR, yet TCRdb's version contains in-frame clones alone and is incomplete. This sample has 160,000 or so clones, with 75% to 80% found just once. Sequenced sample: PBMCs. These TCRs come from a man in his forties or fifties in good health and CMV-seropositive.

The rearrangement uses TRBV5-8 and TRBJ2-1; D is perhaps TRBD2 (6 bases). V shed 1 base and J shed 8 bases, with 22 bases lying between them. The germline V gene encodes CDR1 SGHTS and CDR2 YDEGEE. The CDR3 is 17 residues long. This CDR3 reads CASSLLSGREIGDEQFF. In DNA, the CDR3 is TGTGCCAGCAGCTTGTTATCCGGACGGGAGATTGGGGATGAGCAGTTCTTC. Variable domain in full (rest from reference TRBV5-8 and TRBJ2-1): EAGVTQSPTHLIKTRGQQATLRCSPISGHTSVYWYQQALGLGLQFLLWYDEGEERNRGNFPPRFSGRQFPNYSSELNVNALELEDSALYLCASSLLSGREIGDEQFFGPGTRLTVL.

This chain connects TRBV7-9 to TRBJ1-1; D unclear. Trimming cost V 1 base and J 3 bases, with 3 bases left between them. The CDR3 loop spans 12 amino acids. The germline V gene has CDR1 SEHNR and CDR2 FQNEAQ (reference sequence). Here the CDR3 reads CASSLVYTEAFF. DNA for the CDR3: TGTGCCAGCAGCTTAGTATACACTGAAGCTTTCTTT.

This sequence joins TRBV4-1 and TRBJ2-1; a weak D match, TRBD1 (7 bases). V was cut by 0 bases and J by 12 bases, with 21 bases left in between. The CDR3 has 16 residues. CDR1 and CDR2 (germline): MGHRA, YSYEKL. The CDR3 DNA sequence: TGCGCCAGCAGCCAAGATCGGTTGGCAGGGGGGACGGGGCAGTTCTTC. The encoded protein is CASSQDRLAGGTGQFF.

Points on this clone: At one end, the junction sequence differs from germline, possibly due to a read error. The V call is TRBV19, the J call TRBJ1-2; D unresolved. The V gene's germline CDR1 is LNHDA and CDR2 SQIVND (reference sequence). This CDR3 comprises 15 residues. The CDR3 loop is CASSIDGGVDYGYTF. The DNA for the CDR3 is TGTGCCAGTAGTATAGATGGTGGGGTGGACTACGGCTACACCTTC.

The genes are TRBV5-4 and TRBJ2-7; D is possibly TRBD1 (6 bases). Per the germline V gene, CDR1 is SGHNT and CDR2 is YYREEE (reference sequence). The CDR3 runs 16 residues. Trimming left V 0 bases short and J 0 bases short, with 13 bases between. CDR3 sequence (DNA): TGTGCCAGCAGCTTGGGGGGACATAAATCCTCCTACGAGCAGTACTTC. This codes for CASSLGGHKSSYEQYF. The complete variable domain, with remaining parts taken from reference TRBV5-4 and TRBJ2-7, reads ETGVTQSPTHLIKTRGQQVTLRCSSQSGHNTVSWYQQALGQGPQFIFQYYREEENGRGNFPPRFSGLQFPNYSSELNVNALELDDSALYLCASSLGGHKSSYEQYFGPGTRLTVT.

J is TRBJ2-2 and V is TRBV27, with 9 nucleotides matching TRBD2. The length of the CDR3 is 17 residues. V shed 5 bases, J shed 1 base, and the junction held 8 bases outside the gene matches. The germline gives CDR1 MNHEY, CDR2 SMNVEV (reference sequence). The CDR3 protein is CASSTLLAGQNTGELFF. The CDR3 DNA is TGTGCCAGCAGTACCCTTCTAGCGGGGCAGAACACCGGGGAGCTGTTTTTT.

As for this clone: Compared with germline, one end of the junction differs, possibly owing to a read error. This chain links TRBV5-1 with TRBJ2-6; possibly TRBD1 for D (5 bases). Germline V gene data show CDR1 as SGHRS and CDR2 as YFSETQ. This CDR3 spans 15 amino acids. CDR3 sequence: CASSLGPSGANGLTF. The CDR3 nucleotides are TGCGCCAGCAGCTTGGGTCCCTCTGGGGCCAACGGCCTGACTTTC. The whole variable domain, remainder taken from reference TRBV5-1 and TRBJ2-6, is KAGVTQTPRYLIKTRGQQVTLSCSPISGHRSVSWYQQTPGQGLQFLFEYFSETQRNKGNFPGRFSGRQFSNSRSEMNVSTLELGDSALYLCASSLGPSGANGLTFGAGSRLTVL.

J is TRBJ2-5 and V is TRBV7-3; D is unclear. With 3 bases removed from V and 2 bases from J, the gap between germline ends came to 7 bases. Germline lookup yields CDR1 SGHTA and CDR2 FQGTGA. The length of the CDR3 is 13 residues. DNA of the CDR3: TGTGCCAGCAGCTTTATACAGCAAGAGACCCAGTACTTC. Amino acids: CASSFIQQETQYF.

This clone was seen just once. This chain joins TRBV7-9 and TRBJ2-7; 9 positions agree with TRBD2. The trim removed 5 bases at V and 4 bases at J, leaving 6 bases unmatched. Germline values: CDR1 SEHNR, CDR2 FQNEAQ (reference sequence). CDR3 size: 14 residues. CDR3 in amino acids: CASSTLAGEYEQYF. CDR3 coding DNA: TGTGCCAGCAGCACCTTAGCGGGAGAGTACGAGCAGTACTTC.

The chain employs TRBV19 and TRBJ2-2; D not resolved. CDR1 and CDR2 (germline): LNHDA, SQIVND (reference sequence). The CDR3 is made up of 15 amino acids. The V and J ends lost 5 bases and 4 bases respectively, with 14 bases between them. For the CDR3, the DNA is TGTGCCAGTAGTGGCCTCCCGGGTGCCACCGGGGAGCTGTTTTTT. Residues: CASSGLPGATGELFF. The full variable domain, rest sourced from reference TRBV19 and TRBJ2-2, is DGGITQSPKYLFRKEGQNVTLSCEQNLNHDAMYWYRQDPGQGLRLIYYSQIVNDFQKGDIAEGYSVSREKKESFPLTVTSAQKNPTAFYLCASSGLPGATGELFFGEGSRLTVL.

CDR3 bases: TGTGCCAGCAGCTTAGCTCACGGGGAGACCCAGTACTTC. Translated: CASSLAHGETQYF. The V gene is TRBV11-2, the J gene TRBJ2-5, with D hard to call. Germline V gene data show CDR1 as SGHAT and CDR2 as FQNNGV. This CDR3 contains 13 residues. V lost 1 base and J lost 5, with 8 bases in between.

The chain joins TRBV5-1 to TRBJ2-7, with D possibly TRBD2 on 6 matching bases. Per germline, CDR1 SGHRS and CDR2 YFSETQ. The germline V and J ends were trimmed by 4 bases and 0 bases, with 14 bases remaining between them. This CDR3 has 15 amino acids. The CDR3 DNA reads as TGCGCCAGCAGCCCCGGGGGACGGAGCTCCTACGAGCAGTACTTC. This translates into CASSPGGRSSYEQYF.

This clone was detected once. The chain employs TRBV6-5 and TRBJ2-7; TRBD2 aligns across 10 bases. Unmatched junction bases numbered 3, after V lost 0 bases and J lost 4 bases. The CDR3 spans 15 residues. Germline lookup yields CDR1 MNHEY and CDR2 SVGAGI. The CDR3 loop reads CASSYSASGGYEQYF. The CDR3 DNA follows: TGTGCCAGCAGTTACTCGGCTAGCGGGGGTTACGAGCAGTACTTC.

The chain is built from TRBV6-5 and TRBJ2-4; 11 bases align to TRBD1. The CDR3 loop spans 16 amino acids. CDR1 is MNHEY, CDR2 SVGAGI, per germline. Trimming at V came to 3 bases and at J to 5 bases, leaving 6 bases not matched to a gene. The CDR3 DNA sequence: TGTGCCAGCAGTTATTCCGGGACAGGGGGGCAAAACATTCAGTACTTC. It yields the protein CASSYSGTGGQNIQYF.

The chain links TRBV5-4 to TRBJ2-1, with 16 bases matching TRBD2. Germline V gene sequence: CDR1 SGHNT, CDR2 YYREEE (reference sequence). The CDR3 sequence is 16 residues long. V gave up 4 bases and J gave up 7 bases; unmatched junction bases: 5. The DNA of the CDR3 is TGTGCCAGCAGCGGGACTAGCGGGAGGGAGGGGAATGAGCAGTTCTTC. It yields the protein CASSGTSGREGNEQFF.

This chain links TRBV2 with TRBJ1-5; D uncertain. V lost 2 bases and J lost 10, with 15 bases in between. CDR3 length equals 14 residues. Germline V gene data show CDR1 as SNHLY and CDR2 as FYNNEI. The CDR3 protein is CASSELNTGSPQHF. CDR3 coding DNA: TGTGCCAGCAGTGAACTTAACACCGGGTCACCCCAGCATTTT.

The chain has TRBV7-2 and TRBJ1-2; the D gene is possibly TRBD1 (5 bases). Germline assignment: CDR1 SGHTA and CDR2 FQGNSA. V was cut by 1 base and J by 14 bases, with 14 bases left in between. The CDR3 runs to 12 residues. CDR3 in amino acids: CASSLVGDWLTF. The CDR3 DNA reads TGTGCCAGCAGCTTAGTGGGGGACTGGCTTACCTTC.

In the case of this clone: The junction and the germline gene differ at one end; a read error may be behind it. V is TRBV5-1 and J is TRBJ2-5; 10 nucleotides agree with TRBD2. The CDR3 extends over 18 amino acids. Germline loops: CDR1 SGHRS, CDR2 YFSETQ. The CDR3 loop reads CASGISPIAGGGQGTQYF. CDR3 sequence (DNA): TGCGCCAGCGGAATCTCCCCTATAGCGGGAGGAGGACAAGGGACCCAGTACTTC.

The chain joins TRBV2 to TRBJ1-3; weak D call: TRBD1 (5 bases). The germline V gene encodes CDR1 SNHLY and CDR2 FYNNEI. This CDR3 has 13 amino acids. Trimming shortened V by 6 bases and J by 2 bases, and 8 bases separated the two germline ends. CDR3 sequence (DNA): TGTGCCAGCAGAAGGGGTCCTGGAAACACCATATATTTT. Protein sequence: CASRRGPGNTIYF.

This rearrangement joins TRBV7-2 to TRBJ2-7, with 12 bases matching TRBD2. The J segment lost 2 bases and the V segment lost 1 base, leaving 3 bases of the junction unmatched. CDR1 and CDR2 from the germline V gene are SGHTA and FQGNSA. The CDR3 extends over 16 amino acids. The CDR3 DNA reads TGTGCCAGCAGCTTAGGGGCTAGCGGGAGGGCCTACGAGCAGTACTTC. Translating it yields CASSLGASGRAYEQYF.

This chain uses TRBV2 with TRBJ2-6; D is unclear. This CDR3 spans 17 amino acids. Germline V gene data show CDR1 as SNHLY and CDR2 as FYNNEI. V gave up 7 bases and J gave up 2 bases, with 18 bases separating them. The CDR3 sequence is CASTITIESPGANVLTF. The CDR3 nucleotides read TGTGCCAGCACGATAACCATCGAGAGCCCTGGGGCCAACGTCCTGACTTTC.

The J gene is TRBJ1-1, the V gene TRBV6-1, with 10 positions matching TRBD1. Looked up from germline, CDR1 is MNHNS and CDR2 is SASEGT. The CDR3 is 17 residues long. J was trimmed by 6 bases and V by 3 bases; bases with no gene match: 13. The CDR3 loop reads CASSEGLRGQGSAEAFF. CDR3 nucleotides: TGTGCCAGCAGTGAGGGCTTAAGGGGACAGGGGAGCGCTGAAGCTTTCTTT.